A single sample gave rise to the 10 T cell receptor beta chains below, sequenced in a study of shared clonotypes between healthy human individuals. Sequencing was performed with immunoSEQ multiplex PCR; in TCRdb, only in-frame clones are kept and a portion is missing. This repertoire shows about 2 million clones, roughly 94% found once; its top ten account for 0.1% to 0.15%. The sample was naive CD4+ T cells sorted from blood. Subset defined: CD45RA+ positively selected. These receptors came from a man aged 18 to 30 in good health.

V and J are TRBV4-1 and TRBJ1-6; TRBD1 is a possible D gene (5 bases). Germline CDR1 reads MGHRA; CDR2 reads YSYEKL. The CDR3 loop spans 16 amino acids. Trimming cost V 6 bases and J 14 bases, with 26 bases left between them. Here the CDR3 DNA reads TGCGCCAGCAGGGACCTATTACGGGACGCCTTTTCGACCCTCCACTTT. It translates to CASRDLLRDAFSTLHF.

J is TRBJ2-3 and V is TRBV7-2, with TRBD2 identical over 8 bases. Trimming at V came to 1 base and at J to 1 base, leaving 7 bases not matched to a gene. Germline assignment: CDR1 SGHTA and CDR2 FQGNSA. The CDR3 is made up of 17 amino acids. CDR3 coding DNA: TGTGCCAGCAGCTTAGTTCGGCTAGCGGGCCGCACAGATACGCAGTATTTT. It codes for CASSLVRLAGRTDTQYF.

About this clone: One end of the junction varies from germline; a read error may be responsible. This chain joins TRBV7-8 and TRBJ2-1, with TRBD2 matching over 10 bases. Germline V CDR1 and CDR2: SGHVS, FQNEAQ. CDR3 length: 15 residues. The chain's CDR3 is CASSLAGASYNEQFF. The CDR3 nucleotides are TGTGCCAGCAGCCTAGCGGGGGCTTCCTACAATGAGCAGTTCTTC.

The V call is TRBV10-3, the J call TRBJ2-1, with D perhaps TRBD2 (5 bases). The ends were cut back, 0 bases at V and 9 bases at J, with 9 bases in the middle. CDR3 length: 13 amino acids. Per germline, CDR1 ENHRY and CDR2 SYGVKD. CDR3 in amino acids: CAISESEAGEQFF. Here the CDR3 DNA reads TGTGCCATCAGTGAGTCGGAGGCCGGTGAGCAGTTCTTC.

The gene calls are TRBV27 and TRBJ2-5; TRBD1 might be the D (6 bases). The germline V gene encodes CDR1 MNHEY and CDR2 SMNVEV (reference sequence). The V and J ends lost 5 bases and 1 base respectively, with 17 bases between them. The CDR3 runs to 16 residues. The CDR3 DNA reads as TGTGCCAGCAGTCCTTTGTGGACAGTGATCCAAGAGACCCAGTACTTC. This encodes CASSPLWTVIQETQYF.

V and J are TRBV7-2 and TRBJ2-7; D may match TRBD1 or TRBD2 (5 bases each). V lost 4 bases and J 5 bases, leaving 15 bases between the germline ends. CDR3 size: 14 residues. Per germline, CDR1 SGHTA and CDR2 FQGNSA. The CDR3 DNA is TGTGCCAGCAGCTCTGCCTTCGGGACGGACGAGCAGTACTTC. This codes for CASSSAFGTDEQYF. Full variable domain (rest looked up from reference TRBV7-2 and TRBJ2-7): GAGVSQSPSNKVTEKGKDVELRCDPISGHTALYWYRQSLGQGLEFLIYFQGNSAPDKSGLPSDRFSAERTGGSVSTLTIQRTQQEDSAVYLCASSSAFGTDEQYFGPGTRLTVT.

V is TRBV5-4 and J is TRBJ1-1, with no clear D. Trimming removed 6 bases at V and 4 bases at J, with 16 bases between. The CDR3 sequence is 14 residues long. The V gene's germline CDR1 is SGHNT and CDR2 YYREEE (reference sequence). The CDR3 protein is CASTLIGYPTEAFF. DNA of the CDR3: TGTGCCAGCACCCTAATTGGATACCCCACTGAAGCTTTCTTT.

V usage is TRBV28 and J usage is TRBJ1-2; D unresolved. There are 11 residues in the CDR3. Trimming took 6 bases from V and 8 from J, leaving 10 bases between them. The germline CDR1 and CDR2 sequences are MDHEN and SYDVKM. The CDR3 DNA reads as TGTGCCAGCAGCCCCAGCGGCGGCTACACCTTC. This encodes CASSPSGGYTF.

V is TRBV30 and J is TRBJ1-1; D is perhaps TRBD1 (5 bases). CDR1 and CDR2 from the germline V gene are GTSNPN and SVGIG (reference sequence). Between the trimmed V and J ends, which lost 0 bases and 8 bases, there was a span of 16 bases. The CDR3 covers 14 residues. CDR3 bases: TGTGCCTGGAGTGTTGGGTGGGGCAGGCAAGAAGCTTTCTTT. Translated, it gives CAWSVGWGRQEAFF.

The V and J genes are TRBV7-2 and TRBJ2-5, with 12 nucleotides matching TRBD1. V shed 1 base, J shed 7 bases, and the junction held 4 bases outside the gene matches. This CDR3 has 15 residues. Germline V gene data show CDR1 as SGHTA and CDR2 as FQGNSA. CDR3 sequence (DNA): TGTGCCAGCAGCTTAGTAGGGACAGGGGGCGTGACCCAGTACTTC. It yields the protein CASSLVGTGGVTQYF.